This TCR beta chain was obtained from a study of blood T cell repertoires in COVID-19. The CDR3 runs 15 residues. Germline loops: CDR1 SGHRS, CDR2 YFSETQ. The V end was cut by 7 bases, the J end by 4 bases, with 20 bases between. As handled by the study authors: Reference gene primer amplification in the assay estimated nucleated cell counts. Produced via immunoSEQ multiplex PCR; TCRdb's table is partial and in-frame only. V, J and clone size derive from that table, while D and trimming were established from the DNA sequence. The data hold about 100,000 clones, with approximately 80% observed a single time.

The sequenced sample was peripheral blood. This clonotype was obtained from a man aged 45 to 65 with active or convalescent COVID-19. The J gene is TRBJ1-1, the V gene TRBV5-1, with D unresolved. In DNA, the CDR3 is TGCGCCAGCGCCGAGGCTTTGAGTTACCTCACTGAAGCTTTCTTT. This encodes CASAEALSYLTEAFF.